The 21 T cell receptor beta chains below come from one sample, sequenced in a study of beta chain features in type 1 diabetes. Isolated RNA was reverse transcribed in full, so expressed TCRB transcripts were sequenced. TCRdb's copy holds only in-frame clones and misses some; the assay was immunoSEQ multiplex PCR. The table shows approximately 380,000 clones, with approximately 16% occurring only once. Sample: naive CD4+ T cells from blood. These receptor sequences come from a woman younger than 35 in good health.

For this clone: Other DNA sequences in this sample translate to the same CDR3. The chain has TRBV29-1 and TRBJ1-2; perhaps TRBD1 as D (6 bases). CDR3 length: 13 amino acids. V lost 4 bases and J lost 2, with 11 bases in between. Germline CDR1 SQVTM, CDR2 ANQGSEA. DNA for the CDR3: TGCAGCGTTGGTTACAGGGCCAACTATGGCTACACCTTC. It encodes CSVGYRANYGYTF.

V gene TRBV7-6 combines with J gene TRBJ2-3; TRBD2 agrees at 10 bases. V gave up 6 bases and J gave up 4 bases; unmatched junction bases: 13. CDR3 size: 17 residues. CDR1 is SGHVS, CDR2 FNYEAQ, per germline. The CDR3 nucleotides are TGTGCCAGCAGGGATCCCTGGAGCGGGAGGGCCTCAGATACGCAGTATTTT. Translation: CASRDPWSGRASDTQYF.

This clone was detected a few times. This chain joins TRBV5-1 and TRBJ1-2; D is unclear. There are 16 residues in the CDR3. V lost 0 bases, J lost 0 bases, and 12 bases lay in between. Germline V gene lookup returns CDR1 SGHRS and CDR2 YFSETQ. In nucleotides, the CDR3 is TGCGCCAGCAGCTTGGTTTCTGGTCGGTCTAACTATGGCTACACCTTC. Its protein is CASSLVSGRSNYGYTF.

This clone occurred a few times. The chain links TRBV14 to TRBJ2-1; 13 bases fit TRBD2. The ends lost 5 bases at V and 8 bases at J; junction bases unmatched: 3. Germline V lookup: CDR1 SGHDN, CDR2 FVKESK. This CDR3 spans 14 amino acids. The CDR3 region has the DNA TGTGCCAGCAGCGCTGGACTAGCGGGGGATGAGCAGTTCTTC. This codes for CASSAGLAGDEQFF.

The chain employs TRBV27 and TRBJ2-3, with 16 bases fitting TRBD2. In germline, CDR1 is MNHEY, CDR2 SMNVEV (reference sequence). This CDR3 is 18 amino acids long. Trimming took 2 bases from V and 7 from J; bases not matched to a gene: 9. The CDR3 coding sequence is TGTGCCAGCAGTTTAGGCGGGACTAGCGGGAGGGTCATGAATACGCAGTATTTT. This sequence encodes CASSLGGTSGRVMNTQYF.

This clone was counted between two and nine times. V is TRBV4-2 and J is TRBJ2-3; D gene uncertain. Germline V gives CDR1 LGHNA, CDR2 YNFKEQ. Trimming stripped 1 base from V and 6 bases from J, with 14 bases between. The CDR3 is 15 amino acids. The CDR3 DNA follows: TGTGCCAGCAGCCAAGTAACCACTTCCTCGGATACGCAGTATTTT. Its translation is CASSQVTTSSDTQYF.

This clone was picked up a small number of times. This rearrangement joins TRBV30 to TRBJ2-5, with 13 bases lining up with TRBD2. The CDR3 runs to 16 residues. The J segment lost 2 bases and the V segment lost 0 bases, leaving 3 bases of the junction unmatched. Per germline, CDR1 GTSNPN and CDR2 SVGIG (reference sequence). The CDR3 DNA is TGTGCCTGGAGTGTAGGACTAGCGGGAGTTCAAGAGACCCAGTACTTC. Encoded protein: CAWSVGLAGVQETQYF.

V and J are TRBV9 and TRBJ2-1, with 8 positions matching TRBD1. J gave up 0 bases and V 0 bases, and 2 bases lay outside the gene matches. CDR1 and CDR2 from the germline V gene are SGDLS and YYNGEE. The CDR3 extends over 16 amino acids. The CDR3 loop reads CASSVGGTGSYNEQFF. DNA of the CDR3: TGTGCCAGCAGCGTAGGCGGGACAGGCTCCTACAATGAGCAGTTCTTC.

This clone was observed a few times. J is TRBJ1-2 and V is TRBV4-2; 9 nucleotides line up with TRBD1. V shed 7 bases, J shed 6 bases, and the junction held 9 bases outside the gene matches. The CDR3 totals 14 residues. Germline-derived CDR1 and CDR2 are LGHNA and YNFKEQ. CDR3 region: CASTAGQGSDGYTF. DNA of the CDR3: TGTGCCAGCACCGCTGGACAGGGGTCCGATGGCTACACCTTC.

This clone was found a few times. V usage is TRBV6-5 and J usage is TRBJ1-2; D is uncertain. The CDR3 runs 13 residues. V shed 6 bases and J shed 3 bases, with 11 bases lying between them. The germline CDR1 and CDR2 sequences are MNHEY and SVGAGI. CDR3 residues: CASSQQQYYGYTF. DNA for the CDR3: TGTGCCAGCAGCCAACAGCAGTACTATGGCTACACCTTC.

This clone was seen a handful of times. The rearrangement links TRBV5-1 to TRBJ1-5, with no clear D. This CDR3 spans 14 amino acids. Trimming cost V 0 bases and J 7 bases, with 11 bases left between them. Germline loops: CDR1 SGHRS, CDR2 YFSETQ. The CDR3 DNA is TGCGCCAGCAGCTTGGCGGGTCCGGGGCAGCCCCAGCATTTT. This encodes CASSLAGPGQPQHF.

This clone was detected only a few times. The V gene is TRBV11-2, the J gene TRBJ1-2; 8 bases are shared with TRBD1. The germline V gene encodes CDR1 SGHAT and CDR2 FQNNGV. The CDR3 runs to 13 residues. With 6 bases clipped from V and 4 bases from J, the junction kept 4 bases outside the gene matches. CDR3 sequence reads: CASSRTGIYGYTF. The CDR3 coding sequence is TGTGCCAGCAGTCGGACAGGGATCTATGGCTACACCTTC.

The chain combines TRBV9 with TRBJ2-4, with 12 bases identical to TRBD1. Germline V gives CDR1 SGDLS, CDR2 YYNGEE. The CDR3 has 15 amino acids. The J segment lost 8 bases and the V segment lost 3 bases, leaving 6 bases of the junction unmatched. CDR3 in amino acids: CASSDGTGGMYIQYF. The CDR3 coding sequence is TGTGCCAGCAGCGACGGGACAGGGGGCATGTACATTCAGTACTTC.

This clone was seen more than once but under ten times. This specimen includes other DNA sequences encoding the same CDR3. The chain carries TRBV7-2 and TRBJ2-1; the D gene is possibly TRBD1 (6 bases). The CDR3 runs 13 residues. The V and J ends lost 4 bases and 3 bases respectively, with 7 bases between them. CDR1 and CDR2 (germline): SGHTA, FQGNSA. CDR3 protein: CASSSQGYNEQFF. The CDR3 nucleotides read TGTGCCAGCAGCTCACAGGGCTACAATGAGCAGTTCTTC.

CDR3 region: CASSFSGQGLNTEAFF. The CDR3, as DNA: TGTGCCAGCAGCTTTAGTGGACAGGGACTGAACACTGAAGCTTTCTTT. The gene calls are TRBV7-9 and TRBJ1-1, with TRBD1 identical over 8 bases. The CDR3 loop spans 16 amino acids. CDR1 is SEHNR, CDR2 FQNEAQ, per germline (reference sequence). The V and J ends lost 3 bases and 0 bases, in that order; junction bases with no gene match: 6.

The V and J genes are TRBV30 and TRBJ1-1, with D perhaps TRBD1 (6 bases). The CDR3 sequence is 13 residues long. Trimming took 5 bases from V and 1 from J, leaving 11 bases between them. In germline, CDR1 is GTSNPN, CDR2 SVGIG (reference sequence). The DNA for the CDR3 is TGTGCCTGGGGGACAAGGGCGAACACTGAAGCTTTCTTT. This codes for CAWGTRANTEAFF.

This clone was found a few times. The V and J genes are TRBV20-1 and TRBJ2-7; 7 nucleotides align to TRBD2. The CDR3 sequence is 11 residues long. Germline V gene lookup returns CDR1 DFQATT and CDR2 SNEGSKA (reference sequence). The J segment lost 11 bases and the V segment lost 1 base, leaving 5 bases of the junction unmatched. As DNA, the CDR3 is TGCAGTGCTAGAGTCGGCGGGAGAGAGTACTTC. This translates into CSARVGGREYF.

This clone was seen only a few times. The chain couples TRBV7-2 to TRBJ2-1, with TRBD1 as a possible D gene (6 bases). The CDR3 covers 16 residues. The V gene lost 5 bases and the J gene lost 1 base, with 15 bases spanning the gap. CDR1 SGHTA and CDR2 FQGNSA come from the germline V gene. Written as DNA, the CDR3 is TGTGCCAGCAGCCTCTCGGTAGGACAGTCCTACAATGAGCAGTTCTTC. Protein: CASSLSVGQSYNEQFF.

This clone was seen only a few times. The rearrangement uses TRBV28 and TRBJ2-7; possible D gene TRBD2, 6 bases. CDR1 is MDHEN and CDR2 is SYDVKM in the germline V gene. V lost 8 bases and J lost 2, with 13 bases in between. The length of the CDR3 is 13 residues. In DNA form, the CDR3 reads TGTGCCAGCCTCTCGGGGGAGACCTACGAGCAGTACTTC. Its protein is CASLSGETYEQYF.

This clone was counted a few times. The CDR3 region is CASSQLGTGEHEQYF. The CDR3 DNA reads TGTGCCAGCAGCCAATTAGGAACAGGGGAGCACGAGCAGTACTTC. This rearrangement joins TRBV7-9 to TRBJ2-7, with 7 bases that match TRBD1. The germline V gene has CDR1 SEHNR and CDR2 FQNEAQ (reference sequence). The trim removed 5 bases at V and 5 bases at J, leaving 12 bases unmatched. The CDR3 length is 15 residues.

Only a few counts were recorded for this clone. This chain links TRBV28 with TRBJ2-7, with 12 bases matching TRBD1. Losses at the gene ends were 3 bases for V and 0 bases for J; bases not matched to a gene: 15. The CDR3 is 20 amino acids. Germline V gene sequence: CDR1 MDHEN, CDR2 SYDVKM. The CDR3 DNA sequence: TGTGCCAGCAGTTTCCCCGTGGGACAGGGGGCGAAAGGAGGCTCCTACGAGCAGTACTTC. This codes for CASSFPVGQGAKGGSYEQYF.